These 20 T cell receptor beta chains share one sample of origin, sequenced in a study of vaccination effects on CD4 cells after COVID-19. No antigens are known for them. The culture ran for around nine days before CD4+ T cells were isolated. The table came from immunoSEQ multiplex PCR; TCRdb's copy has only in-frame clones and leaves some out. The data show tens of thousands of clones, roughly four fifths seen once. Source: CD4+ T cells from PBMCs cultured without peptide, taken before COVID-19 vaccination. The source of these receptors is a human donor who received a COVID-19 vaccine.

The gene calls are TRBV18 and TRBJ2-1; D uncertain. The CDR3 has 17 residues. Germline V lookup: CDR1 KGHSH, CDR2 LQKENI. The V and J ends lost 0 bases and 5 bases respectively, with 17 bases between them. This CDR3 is CASSPPLIDSGHNEQFF. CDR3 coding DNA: TGTGCCAGCTCACCACCGCTTATTGACTCGGGCCACAATGAGCAGTTCTTC. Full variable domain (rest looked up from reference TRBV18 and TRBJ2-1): NAGVMQNPRHLVRRRGQEARLRCSPMKGHSHVYWYRQLPEEGLKFMVYLQKENIIDESGMPKERFSAEFPKEGPSILRIQQVVRGDSAAYFCASSPPLIDSGHNEQFFGPGTRLTVL.

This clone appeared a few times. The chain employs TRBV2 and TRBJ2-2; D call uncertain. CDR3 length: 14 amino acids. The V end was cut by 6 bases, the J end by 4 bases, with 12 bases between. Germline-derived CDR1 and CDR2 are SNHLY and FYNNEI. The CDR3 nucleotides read TGTGCCAGCAGCCTGACTTCTTCCACCGGGGAGCTGTTTTTT. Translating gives CASSLTSSTGELFF.

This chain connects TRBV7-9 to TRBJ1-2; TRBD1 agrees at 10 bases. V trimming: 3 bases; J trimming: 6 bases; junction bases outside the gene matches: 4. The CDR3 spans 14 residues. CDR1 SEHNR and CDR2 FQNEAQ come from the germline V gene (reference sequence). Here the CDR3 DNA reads TGTGCCAGCAGCTTGACAGGGGGCGGACATGGCTACACCTTC. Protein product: CASSLTGGGHGYTF.

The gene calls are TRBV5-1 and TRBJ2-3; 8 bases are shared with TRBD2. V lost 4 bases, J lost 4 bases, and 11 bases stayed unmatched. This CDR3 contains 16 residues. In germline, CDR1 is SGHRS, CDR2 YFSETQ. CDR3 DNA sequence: TGCGCCAGCAGCATAGTAGCGGGGACGGGCTCAGATACGCAGTATTTT. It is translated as CASSIVAGTGSDTQYF.

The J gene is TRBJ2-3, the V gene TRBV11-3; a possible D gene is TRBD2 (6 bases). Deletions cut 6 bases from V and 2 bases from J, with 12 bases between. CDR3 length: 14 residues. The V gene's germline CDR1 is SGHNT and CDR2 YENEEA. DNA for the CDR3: TGTGCCAGCAGTACAACGGGGGTCACAGATACGCAGTATTTT. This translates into CASSTTGVTDTQYF.

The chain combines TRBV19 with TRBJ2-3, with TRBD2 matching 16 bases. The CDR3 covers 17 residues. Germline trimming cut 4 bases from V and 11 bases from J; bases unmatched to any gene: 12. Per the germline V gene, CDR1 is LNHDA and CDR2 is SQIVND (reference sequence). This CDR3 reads CASSSQGLAGGYGEQYF. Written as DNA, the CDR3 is TGTGCCAGTAGTAGCCAGGGACTAGCGGGGGGGTACGGCGAGCAGTATTTT.

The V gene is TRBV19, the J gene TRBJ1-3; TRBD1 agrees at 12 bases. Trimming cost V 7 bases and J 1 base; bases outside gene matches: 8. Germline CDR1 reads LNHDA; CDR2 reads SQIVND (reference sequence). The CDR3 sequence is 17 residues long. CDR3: CASTPGQGAQSGNTIYF. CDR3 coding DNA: TGTGCCAGTACTCCGGGACAGGGGGCGCAGTCTGGAAACACCATATATTTT.

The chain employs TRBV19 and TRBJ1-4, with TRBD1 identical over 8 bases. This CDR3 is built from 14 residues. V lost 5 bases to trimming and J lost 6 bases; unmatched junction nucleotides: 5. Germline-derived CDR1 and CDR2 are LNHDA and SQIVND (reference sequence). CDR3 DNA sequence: TGTGCCAGTAGTTCACAGGGGGGAGATGAAAAACTGTTTTTT. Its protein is CASSSQGGDEKLFF. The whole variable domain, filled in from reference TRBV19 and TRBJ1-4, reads DGGITQSPKYLFRKEGQNVTLSCEQNLNHDAMYWYRQDPGQGLRLIYYSQIVNDFQKGDIAEGYSVSREKKESFPLTVTSAQKNPTAFYLCASSSQGGDEKLFFGSGTQLSVL.

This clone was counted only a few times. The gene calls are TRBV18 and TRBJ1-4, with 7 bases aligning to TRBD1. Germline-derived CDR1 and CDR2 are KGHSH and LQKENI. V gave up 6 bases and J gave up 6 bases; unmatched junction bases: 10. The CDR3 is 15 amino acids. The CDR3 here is CASSTRGRRDEKLFF. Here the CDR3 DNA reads TGTGCCAGCTCGACAAGGGGGCGACGGGATGAAAAACTGTTTTTT.

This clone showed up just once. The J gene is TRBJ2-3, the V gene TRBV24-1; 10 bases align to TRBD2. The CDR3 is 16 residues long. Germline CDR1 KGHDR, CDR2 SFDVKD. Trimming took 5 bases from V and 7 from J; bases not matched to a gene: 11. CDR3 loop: CATSARIAGGVNTQYF. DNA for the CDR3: TGTGCCACCAGTGCTAGGATAGCGGGGGGTGTTAATACGCAGTATTTT.

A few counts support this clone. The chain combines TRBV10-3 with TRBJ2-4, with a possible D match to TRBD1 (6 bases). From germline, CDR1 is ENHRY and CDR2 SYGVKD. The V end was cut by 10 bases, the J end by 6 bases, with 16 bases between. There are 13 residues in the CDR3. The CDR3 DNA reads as TGTGCCACCCTAAACACGACAGGAAACATTCAGTACTTC. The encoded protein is CATLNTTGNIQYF.

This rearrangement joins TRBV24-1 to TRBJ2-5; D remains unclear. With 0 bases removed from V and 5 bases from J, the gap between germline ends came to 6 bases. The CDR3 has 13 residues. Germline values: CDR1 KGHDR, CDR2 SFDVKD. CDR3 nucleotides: TGTGCCACCAGTGATTTGAACCCGGAGACCCAGTACTTC. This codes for CATSDLNPETQYF.

The CDR3 nucleotides are TGTGCCAGCAGCTTAGTGGGGGGCCGCTATGGCTACACCTTC. Protein sequence: CASSLVGGRYGYTF. The chain uses TRBV11-2 and TRBJ1-2, with D possibly TRBD1 on 6 matching bases. Germline values: CDR1 SGHAT, CDR2 FQNNGV. Between the trimmed V and J ends, which lost 1 base and 4 bases, there was a span of 10 bases. The CDR3 loop spans 14 amino acids.

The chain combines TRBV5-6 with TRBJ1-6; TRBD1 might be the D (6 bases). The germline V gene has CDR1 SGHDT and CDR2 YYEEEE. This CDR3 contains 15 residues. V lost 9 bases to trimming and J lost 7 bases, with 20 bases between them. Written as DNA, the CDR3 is TGTGCCACTAGACGGGGGGATAGGGGGAATTCACCCCTCCACTTT. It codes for CATRRGDRGNSPLHF. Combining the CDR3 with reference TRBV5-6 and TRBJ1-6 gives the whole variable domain DAGVTQSPTHLIKTRGQQVTLRCSPKSGHDTVSWYQQALGQGPQFIFQYYEEEERQRGNFPDRFSGHQFPNYSSELNVNALLLGDSALYLCATRRGDRGNSPLHFGNGTRLTVT.

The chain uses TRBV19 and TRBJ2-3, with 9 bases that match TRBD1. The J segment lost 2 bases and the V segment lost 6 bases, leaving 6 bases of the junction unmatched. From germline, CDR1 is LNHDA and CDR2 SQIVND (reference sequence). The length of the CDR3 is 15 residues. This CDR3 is CASRVRDRATDTQYF. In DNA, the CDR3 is TGTGCCAGTAGGGTCCGGGACAGGGCCACAGATACGCAGTATTTT. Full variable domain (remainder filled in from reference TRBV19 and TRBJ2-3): DGGITQSPKYLFRKEGQNVTLSCEQNLNHDAMYWYRQDPGQGLRLIYYSQIVNDFQKGDIAEGYSVSREKKESFPLTVTSAQKNPTAFYLCASRVRDRATDTQYFGPGTRLTVL.

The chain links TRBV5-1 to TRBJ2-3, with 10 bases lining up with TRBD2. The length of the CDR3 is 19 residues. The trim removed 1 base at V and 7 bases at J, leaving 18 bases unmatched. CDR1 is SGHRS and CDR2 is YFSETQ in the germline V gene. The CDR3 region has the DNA TGCGCCAGCAGCTTGCCCGATAAGTTGACTAGCGGGTCAGCGTATACGCAGTATTTT. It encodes CASSLPDKLTSGSAYTQYF.

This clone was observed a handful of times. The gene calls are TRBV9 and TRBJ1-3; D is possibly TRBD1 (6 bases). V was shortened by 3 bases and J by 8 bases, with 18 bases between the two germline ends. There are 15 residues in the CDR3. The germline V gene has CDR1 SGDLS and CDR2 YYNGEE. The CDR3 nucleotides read TGTGCCAGCAGCGCCCTGACAGGAGCAACGGACACCATATATTTT. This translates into CASSALTGATDTIYF.

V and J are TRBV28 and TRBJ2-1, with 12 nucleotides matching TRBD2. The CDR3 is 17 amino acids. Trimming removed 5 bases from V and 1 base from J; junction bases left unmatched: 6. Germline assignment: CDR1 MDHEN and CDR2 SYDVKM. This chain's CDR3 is CASSTGTSGSSYNEQFF. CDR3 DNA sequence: TGTGCCAGCAGTACCGGGACTAGCGGGTCTTCCTACAATGAGCAGTTCTTC.

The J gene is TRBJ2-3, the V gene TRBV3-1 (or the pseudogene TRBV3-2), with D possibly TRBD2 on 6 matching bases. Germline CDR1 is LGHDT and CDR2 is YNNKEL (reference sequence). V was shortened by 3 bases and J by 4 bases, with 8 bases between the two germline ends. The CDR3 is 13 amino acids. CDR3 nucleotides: TGTGCCAGCAGCCACGGGGGAGCAGATACGCAGTATTTT. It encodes CASSHGGADTQYF.

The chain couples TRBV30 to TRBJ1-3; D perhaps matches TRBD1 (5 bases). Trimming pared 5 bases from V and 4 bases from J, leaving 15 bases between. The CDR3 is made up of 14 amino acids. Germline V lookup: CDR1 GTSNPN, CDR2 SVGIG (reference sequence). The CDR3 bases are TGTGCCTGGGAGACCGGGACTTGGGGAAACACCATATATTTT. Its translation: CAWETGTWGNTIYF.